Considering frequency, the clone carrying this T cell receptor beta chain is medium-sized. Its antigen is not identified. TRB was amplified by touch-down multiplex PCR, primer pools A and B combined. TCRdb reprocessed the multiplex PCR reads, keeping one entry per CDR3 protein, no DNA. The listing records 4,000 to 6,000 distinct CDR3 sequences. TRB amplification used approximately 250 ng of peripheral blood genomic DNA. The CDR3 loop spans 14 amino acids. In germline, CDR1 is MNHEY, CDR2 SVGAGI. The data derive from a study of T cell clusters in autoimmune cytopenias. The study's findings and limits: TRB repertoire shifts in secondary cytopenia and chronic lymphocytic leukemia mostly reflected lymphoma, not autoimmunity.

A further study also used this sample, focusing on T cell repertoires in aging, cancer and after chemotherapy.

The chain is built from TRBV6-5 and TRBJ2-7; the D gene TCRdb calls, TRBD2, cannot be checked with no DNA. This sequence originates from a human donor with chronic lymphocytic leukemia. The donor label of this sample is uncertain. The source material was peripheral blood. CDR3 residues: CASSGVAGGYEQYF.